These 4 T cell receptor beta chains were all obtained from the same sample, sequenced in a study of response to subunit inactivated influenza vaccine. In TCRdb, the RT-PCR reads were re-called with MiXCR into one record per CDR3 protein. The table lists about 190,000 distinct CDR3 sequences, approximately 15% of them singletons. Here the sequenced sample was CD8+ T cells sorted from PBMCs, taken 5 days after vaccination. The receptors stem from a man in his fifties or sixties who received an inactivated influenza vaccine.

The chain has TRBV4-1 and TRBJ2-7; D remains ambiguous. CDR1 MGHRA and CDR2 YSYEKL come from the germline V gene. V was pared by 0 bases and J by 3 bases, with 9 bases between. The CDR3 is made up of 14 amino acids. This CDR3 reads CASSQDFEIYEQYF. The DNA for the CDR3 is TGCGCCAGCAGCCAAGATTTCGAGATCTACGAGCAGTACTTC.

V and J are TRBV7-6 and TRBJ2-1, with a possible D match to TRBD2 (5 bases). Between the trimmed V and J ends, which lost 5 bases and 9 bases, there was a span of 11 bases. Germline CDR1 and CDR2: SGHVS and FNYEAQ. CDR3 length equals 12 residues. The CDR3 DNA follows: TGTGCCAGCAGCCATACTAGTGGTGAGCAGTTCTTC. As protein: CASSHTSGEQFF.

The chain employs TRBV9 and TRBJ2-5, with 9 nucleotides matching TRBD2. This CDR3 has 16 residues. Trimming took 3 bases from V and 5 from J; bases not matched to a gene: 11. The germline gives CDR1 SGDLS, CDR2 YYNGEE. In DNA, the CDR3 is TGTGCCAGCAGCGCCACTAGCGGGCACGTCGGGGAGACCCAGTACTTC. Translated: CASSATSGHVGETQYF.

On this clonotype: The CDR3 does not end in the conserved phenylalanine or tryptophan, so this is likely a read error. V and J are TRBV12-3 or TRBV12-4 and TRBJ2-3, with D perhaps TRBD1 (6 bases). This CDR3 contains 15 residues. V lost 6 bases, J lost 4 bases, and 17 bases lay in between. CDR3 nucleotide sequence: TGTGCCAGCAGCCCTATACAGGGACGAGCAGATACGCAGTATTTA. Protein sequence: CASSPIQGRADTQYL.